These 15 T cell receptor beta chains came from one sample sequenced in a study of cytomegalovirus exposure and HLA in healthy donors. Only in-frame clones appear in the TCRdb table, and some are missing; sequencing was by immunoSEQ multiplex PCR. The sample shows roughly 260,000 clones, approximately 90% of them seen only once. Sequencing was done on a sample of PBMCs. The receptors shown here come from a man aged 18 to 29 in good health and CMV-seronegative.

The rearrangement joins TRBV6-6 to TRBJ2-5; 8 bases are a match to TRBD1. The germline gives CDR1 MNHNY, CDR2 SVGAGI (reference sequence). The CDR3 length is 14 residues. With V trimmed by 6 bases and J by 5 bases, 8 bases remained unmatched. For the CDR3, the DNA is TGTGCCAGCAGACGCGGACAGGGTGGGGAGACCCAGTACTTC. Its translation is CASRRGQGGETQYF.

CDR3 sequence (DNA): TGTGCCAGCAGTTATGAACGGTCGAACACTGAAGCTTTCTTT. Amino acid sequence: CASSYERSNTEAFF. The J gene is TRBJ1-1, the V gene TRBV6-5; D is unclear. Germline V gives CDR1 MNHEY, CDR2 SVGAGI. The CDR3 loop spans 14 amino acids. Trimming took off 3 bases at V and 1 base at J, with 9 bases between the two ends.

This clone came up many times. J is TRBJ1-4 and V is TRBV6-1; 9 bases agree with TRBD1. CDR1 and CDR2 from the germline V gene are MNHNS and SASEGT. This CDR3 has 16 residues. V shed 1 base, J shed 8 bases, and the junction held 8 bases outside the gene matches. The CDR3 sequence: CASSEEGGQGGEKLFF. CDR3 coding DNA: TGTGCCAGCAGTGAAGAGGGGGGACAGGGAGGAGAAAAACTGTTTTTT.

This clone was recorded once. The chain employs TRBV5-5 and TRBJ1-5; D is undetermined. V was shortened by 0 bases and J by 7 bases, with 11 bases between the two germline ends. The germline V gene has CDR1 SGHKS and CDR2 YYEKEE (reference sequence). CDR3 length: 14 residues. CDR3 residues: CASSLGTGGQPQHF. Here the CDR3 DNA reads TGTGCCAGCAGCTTGGGGACGGGAGGGCAGCCCCAGCATTTT.

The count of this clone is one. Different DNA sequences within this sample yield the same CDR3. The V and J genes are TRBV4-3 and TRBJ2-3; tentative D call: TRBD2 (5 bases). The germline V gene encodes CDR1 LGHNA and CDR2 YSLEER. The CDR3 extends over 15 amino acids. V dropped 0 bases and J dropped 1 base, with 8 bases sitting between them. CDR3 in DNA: TGCGCCAGCAGCCAAGATCTGCGGGGCACAGATACGCAGTATTTT. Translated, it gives CASSQDLRGTDTQYF.

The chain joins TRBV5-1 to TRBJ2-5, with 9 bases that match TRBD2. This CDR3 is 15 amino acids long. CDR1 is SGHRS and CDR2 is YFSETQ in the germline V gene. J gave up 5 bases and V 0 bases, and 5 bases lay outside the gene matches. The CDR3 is CASSLGLSGGETQYF. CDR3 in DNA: TGCGCCAGCAGCTTGGGGTTAAGCGGGGGGGAGACCCAGTACTTC.

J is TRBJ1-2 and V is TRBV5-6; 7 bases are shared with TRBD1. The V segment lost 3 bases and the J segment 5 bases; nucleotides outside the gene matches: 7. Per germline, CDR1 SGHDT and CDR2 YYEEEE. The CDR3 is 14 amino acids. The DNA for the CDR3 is TGTGCCAGCAGCTCCGAACAGGGGCGGTATGGCTACACCTTC. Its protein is CASSSEQGRYGYTF. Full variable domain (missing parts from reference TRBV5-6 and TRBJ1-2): DAGVTQSPTHLIKTRGQQVTLRCSPKSGHDTVSWYQQALGQGPQFIFQYYEEEERQRGNFPDRFSGHQFPNYSSELNVNALLLGDSALYLCASSSEQGRYGYTFGSGTRLTVV.

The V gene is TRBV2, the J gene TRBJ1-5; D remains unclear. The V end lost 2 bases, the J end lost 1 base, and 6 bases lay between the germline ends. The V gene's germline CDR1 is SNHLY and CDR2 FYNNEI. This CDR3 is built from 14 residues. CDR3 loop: CASSEQQSNQPQHF. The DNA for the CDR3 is TGTGCCAGCAGTGAACAACAGAGCAATCAGCCCCAGCATTTT.

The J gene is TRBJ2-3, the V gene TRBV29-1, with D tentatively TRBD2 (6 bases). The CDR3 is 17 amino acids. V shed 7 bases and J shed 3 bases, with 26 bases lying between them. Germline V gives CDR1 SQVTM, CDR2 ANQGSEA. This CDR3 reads CSAKKAPPGVPTDTQYF. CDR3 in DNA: TGCAGCGCTAAAAAAGCCCCTCCGGGAGTACCGACAGATACGCAGTATTTT.

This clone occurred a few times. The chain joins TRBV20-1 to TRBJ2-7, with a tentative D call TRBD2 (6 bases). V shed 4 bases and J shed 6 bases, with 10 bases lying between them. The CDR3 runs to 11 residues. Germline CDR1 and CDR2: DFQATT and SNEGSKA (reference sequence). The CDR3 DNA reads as TGCAGTGCTAAGGACTATCCCGAGCAGTACTTC. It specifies CSAKDYPEQYF.

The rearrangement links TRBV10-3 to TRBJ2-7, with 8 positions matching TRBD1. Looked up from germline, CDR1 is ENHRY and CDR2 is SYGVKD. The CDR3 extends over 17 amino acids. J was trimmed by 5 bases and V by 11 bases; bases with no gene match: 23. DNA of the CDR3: TGTGCCGTCGGAACCCAGAGATGGACAGGGAGGTTCGACGAGCAGTACTTC. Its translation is CAVGTQRWTGRFDEQYF.

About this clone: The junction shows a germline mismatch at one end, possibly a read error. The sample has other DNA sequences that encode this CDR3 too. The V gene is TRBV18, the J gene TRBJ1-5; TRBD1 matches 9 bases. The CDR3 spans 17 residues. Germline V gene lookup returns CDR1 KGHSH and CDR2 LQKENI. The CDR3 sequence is CASSPGQGYSSDQPQHF. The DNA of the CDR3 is TGTGCCAGCTCACCAGGACAGGGGTACAGTAGCGATCAGCCTCAGCATTTT.

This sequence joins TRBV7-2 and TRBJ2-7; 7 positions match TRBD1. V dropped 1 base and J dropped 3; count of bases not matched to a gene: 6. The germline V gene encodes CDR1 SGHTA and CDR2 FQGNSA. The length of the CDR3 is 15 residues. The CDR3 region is CASSLDGTVYYEQYF. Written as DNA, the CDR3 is TGTGCCAGCAGCTTAGATGGGACAGTTTACTACGAGCAGTACTTC.

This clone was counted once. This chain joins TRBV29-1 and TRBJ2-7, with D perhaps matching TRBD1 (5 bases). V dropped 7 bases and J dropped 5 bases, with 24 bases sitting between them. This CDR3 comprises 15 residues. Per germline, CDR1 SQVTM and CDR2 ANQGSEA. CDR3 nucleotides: TGCAGCGCCTTTGAACCCGGGCCCCAGGGCGACGAGCAGTACTTC. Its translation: CSAFEPGPQGDEQYF.

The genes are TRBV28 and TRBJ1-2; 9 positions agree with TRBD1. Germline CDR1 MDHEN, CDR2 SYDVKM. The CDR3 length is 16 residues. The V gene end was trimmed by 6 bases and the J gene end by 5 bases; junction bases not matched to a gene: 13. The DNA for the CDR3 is TGTGCCAGCAGATTACCGGGACAGGGAACGGGGTATGGCTACACCTTC. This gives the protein CASRLPGQGTGYGYTF.